A selection of T cell receptor beta chains follows, all from one sample in a study of siplizumab effects on memory and regulatory T cells. Sequencing was performed with immunoSEQ multiplex PCR; in TCRdb, only in-frame clones are kept and a portion is missing. The sample carries about 98,000 clones, around nine tenths recorded once. The specimen sequenced was CD4+ T cells sorted from blood. The source of these receptors is a human donor in good health. CDR3s include the opening cysteine and the closing phenylalanine or tryptophan. A D gene is named only where the DNA matches it firmly. Not all rows give a size; the values are once, few, many and, for expanded clones, a class.

j_call: TRBJ2-7; d_call: .; v_call: TRBV4-1; clone_size: .; cdr3_length: 11; cdr3_nt: TGCGCCAGCAGTCAAGGTCCCGAGCAGTACTTC; cdr3_aa: CASSQGPEQYF
j_call: TRBJ2-7; d_call: .; v_call: TRBV18; clone_size: .; cdr3_length: 15; cdr3_nt: TGTGCCAGCTCACCGCAAGGGGGGTCCGATTACGAGCAGTACTTC; cdr3_aa: CASSPQGGSDYEQYF
j_call: TRBJ1-3; d_call: .; v_call: TRBV18; clone_size: .; cdr3_length: 12; cdr3_nt: TGTGCCAGCTCAGCTGGGGGAGACACCATATATTTT; cdr3_aa: CASSAGGDTIYF
j_call: TRBJ1-4; d_call: TRBD1; v_call: TRBV28; clone_size: .; cdr3_length: 15; cdr3_nt: TGTGCCAGCACCCCGAGGGGGCAGTCTAATGAAAAACTGTTTTTT; cdr3_aa: CASTPRGQSNEKLFF
j_call: TRBJ1-4; d_call: .; v_call: TRBV7-6; clone_size: .; cdr3_length: 15; cdr3_nt: TGTGCCAGCAGCTTAGGTAGGGCAGCCGATGAAAAACTGTTTTTT; cdr3_aa: CASSLGRAADEKLFF
j_call: TRBJ1-4; d_call: TRBD1; v_call: TRBV7-8; clone_size: .; cdr3_length: 15; cdr3_nt: TGTGCCAGCAGCCGCAGGGACAGGACTAATGAAAAACTGTTTTTT; cdr3_aa: CASSRRDRTNEKLFF
j_call: TRBJ1-1; d_call: .; v_call: TRBV5-1; clone_size: once; cdr3_length: 15; cdr3_nt: TGCGCCAGCAGCTTGGACGGGGTATTGAACACTGAAGCTTTCTTT; cdr3_aa: CASSLDGVLNTEAFF
j_call: TRBJ1-1; d_call: .; v_call: TRBV28; clone_size: .; cdr3_length: 20; cdr3_nt: TGTGCCAGCAGTTTCTACCTTGCACGAAATACCAACCAGATGAACACTGAAGCTTTCTTT; cdr3_aa: CASSFYLARNTNQMNTEAFF
j_call: TRBJ1-5; d_call: .; v_call: TRBV29-1; clone_size: .; cdr3_length: 14; cdr3_nt: TGCAGCGTTTCCAACAGTGGCCCCGGGCAGCCCCAGCATTTT; cdr3_aa: CSVSNSGPGQPQHF
j_call: TRBJ1-2; d_call: TRBD1; v_call: TRBV30; clone_size: .; cdr3_length: 14; cdr3_nt: TGTGCCTGGAGTGTACGAGGACAGGGCCATGGCTACACCTTC; cdr3_aa: CAWSVRGQGHGYTF
j_call: TRBJ2-7; d_call: .; v_call: TRBV18; clone_size: .; cdr3_length: 14; cdr3_nt: TGTGCCAGCTCACCAATAAGGGACGCCTACGAGCAGTACTTC; cdr3_aa: CASSPIRDAYEQYF
j_call: TRBJ2-1; d_call: TRBD2; v_call: TRBV7-8; clone_size: .; cdr3_length: 16; cdr3_nt: TGTGCCAGCAGCTTAGCGGCTAGCGGGAGAAGTAATGAGCAGTTCTTC; cdr3_aa: CASSLAASGRSNEQFF
j_call: TRBJ2-7; d_call: TRBD2; v_call: TRBV6-5; clone_size: .; cdr3_length: 13; cdr3_nt: TGTGCCAGCAAGGGGCTAGCGGACTACGAGCAGTACTTC; cdr3_aa: CASKGLADYEQYF
j_call: TRBJ2-1; d_call: .; v_call: TRBV19; clone_size: .; cdr3_length: 17; cdr3_nt: TGTGCCAGTAGCCATGGGTATAAGGGGGGACCCTACAATGAGCAGTTCTTC; cdr3_aa: CASSHGYKGGPYNEQFF
j_call: TRBJ2-1; d_call: .; v_call: TRBV4-1; clone_size: .; cdr3_length: 14; cdr3_nt: TGCGCCAGCAGTGTAAGCGGTACCTACAATGAGCAGTTCTTC; cdr3_aa: CASSVSGTYNEQFF
j_call: TRBJ2-3; d_call: TRBD1; v_call: TRBV27; clone_size: .; cdr3_length: 15; cdr3_nt: TGTGCCAGCACCCCCGGCAGGGGGCATGGAGATACGCAGTATTTT; cdr3_aa: CASTPGRGHGDTQYF
j_call: TRBJ2-2; d_call: .; v_call: TRBV11-2; clone_size: .; cdr3_length: 15; cdr3_nt: TGTGCCAGCAGCTTAGGGATGGCGAACACCGGGGAGCTGTTTTTT; cdr3_aa: CASSLGMANTGELFF
j_call: TRBJ2-1; d_call: .; v_call: TRBV6-5; clone_size: .; cdr3_length: 16; cdr3_nt: TGTGCCAGCAGTTTTCAACGCGGGACCTCTTACAATGAGCAGTTCTTC; cdr3_aa: CASSFQRGTSYNEQFF
j_call: TRBJ1-3; d_call: .; v_call: TRBV5-3; clone_size: .; cdr3_length: 17; cdr3_nt: TGTGCCAGAAGCCGAACCAGGAACAGGAACTCTGGAAACACCATATATTTT; cdr3_aa: CARSRTRNRNSGNTIYF
j_call: TRBJ1-4; d_call: TRBD1; v_call: TRBV7-2; clone_size: .; cdr3_length: 17; cdr3_nt: TGTGCCAGCAGCAAATCCGGACAGGGGAGACCTAATGAAAAACTGTTTTTT; cdr3_aa: CASSKSGQGRPNEKLFF
j_call: TRBJ2-3; d_call: TRBD2; v_call: TRBV18; clone_size: once; cdr3_length: 15; cdr3_nt: TGTGCCAGCTCACCACCGGGCGGGAGGAAGGCCACGCAGTATTTT; cdr3_aa: CASSPPGGRKATQYF
j_call: TRBJ2-7; d_call: .; v_call: TRBV27; clone_size: .; cdr3_length: 15; cdr3_nt: TGTGCCAGCAGTTTAGACCAGGGGCCTACCTACGAGCAGTACTTC; cdr3_aa: CASSLDQGPTYEQYF
j_call: TRBJ2-3; d_call: .; v_call: TRBV5-1; clone_size: .; cdr3_length: 12; cdr3_nt: TGCGCCAGCGGAACGGGGGCAGATACGCAGTATTTT; cdr3_aa: CASGTGADTQYF
j_call: TRBJ2-1; d_call: .; v_call: TRBV7-3; clone_size: .; cdr3_length: 13; cdr3_nt: TGTGCCAGCAGCTTAACTCCCTACAATGAGCAGTTCTTC; cdr3_aa: CASSLTPYNEQFF
j_call: TRBJ2-2; d_call: .; v_call: TRBV6-1; clone_size: .; cdr3_length: 14; cdr3_nt: TGTGCCAGCAGAACTGGGTCTAACACCGGGGAGCTGTTTTTT; cdr3_aa: CASRTGSNTGELFF
j_call: TRBJ1-2; d_call: .; v_call: TRBV29-1; clone_size: .; cdr3_length: 13; cdr3_nt: TGCAGCGTTTCAACAGGGAGCGGGGGTGGCTACACCTTC; cdr3_aa: CSVSTGSGGGYTF
j_call: TRBJ2-6; d_call: .; v_call: TRBV15; clone_size: .; cdr3_length: 18; cdr3_nt: TGTGCCACCAGCAGCGATCTCCGGACAGTCTCTGGGGCCAACGTCCTGACTTTC; cdr3_aa: CATSSDLRTVSGANVLTF
j_call: TRBJ1-2; d_call: .; v_call: TRBV7-2; clone_size: .; cdr3_length: 14; cdr3_nt: TGTGCCAGCAGCTTAGGGGTAGGGGGCTATGGCTACACCTTC; cdr3_aa: CASSLGVGGYGYTF
j_call: TRBJ2-5; d_call: TRBD2; v_call: TRBV5-1; clone_size: .; cdr3_length: 15; cdr3_nt: TGCGCCAGCAGAGCGGGACTAGCGGGAGTAGAGACCCAGTACTTC; cdr3_aa: CASRAGLAGVETQYF
j_call: TRBJ2-3; d_call: TRBD2; v_call: TRBV14; clone_size: .; cdr3_length: 18; cdr3_nt: TGTGCCAGCAGCCAAGACATGGCTAGCGGATTCTTCAAGGCTACGCAGTATTTT; cdr3_aa: CASSQDMASGFFKATQYF
j_call: TRBJ1-2; d_call: TRBD1; v_call: TRBV7-2; clone_size: .; cdr3_length: 17; cdr3_nt: TGTGCCAGCAGCCCCCAGGGACCCAGGGGGGTTAACTATGGCTACACCTTC; cdr3_aa: CASSPQGPRGVNYGYTF
j_call: TRBJ2-2; d_call: .; v_call: TRBV28; clone_size: .; cdr3_length: 14; cdr3_nt: TGTGCCAGCACCCTAGGAGAAAACACCGGGGAGCTGTTTTTT; cdr3_aa: CASTLGENTGELFF
j_call: TRBJ1-5; d_call: .; v_call: TRBV28; clone_size: .; cdr3_length: 15; cdr3_nt: TGTGCCAGCCGACTAGGACAAATGGGGGTTTCGGCCCAGCATTTT; cdr3_aa: CASRLGQMGVSAQHF
j_call: TRBJ2-7; d_call: TRBD2; v_call: TRBV6-1; clone_size: .; cdr3_length: 13; cdr3_nt: TGTGCCATCATACGGGAGGCGTTCCACGAGCAGTACTTC; cdr3_aa: CAIIREAFHEQYF
j_call: TRBJ2-2; d_call: TRBD2; v_call: TRBV7-3; clone_size: few; cdr3_length: 15; cdr3_nt: TGTGCCAGCAGTGATACCCCGGGGGGAACCGGGGAGCTGTTTTTT; cdr3_aa: CASSDTPGGTGELFF